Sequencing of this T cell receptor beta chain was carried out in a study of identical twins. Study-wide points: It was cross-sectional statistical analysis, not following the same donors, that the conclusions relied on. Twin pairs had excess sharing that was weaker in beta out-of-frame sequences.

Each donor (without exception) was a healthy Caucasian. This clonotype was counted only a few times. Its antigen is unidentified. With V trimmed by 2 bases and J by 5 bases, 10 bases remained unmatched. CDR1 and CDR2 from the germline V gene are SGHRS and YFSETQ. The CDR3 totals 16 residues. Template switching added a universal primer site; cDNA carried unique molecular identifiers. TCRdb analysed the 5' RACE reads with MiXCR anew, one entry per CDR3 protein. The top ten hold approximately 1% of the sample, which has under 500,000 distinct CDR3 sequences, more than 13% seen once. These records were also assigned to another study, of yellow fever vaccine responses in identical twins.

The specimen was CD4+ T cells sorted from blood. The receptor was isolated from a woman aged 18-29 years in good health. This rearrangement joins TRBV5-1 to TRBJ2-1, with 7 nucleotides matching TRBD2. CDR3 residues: CASSFQPGEGHNEQFF. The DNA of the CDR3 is TGCGCCAGCAGCTTCCAGCCGGGGGAGGGTCACAATGAGCAGTTCTTC. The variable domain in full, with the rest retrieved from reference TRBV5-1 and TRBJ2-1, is KAGVTQTPRYLIKTRGQQVTLSCSPISGHRSVSWYQQTPGQGLQFLFEYFSETQRNKGNFPGRFSGRQFSNSRSEMNVSTLELGDSALYLCASSFQPGEGHNEQFFGPGTRLTVL.